The 27 T cell receptor beta chains given below trace back to one sample, sequenced in a study of CXCR3-negative and CXCR3-positive naive CD8 T cells (dated by TCRdb to 2018 to 2020). Their antigens remain unidentified. What the study reported, not specific to this receptor: Compared with CXCR3-negative naive cells, CXCR3-positive naive cells had TRB CDR3s with higher hydrophobicity (lower Kidera factor 4), lower energy, and higher strength and volume indices.

Instrument used: NextSeq 550. The Human TCR Profiling Kit (MiLaboratory) was used to prepare UMI-labeled 5' RACE TRB cDNA libraries. TCRdb reprocessed the reads and assigns one entry to each CDR3 protein sequence, leaving out DNA. In this sample's table one finds approximately 100,000 distinct CDR3 sequences. About 0.35% of the sample goes to the ten largest clones. Sequences were obtained from naive CXCR3+ CD8+ T cells from blood. The sample's cell subset or site label is to be understood as: CD45RO-CCR7+CD27+CD95- naive CD8+ T cells expressing CXCR3 (TNR3+). Receptors originate from a human donor in good health. Some clones in this sample may be carry-over from other donors' samples.

This chain uses TRBV12-3 or TRBV12-4 with TRBJ1-4. The CDR3 length is 15 residues. Here the CDR3 reads CAGSLLASTNEKLFF.

This chain joins TRBV7-9 and TRBJ1-2; the TRBD1 assignment by TCRdb is unverifiable without DNA. CDR1 is SEHNR and CDR2 is FQNEAQ in the germline V gene (reference sequence). The CDR3 totals 14 residues. The CDR3: CASSSSGQAYGYTF.

This chain links TRBV12-3 or TRBV12-4 with TRBJ2-7. The CDR3 sequence is 16 residues long. CDR3 in amino acids: CASSPRTKASAYEQYF.

This chain connects TRBV4-3 to TRBJ2-1. Germline CDR1 LGHNA, CDR2 YSLEER. The CDR3 has 14 amino acids. The CDR3 sequence: CASSRGDSYNEQFF.

The chain is built from TRBV4-3 and TRBJ2-1; without DNA, the TCRdb call of TRBD1 cannot be checked. The CDR3 consists of 18 residues. In germline, CDR1 is LGHNA, CDR2 YSLEER. CDR3 region: CASSQDRTGIGSYNEQFF.

The chain couples TRBV28 to TRBJ1-5. This CDR3 has 15 residues. The germline V gene has CDR1 MDHEN and CDR2 SYDVKM. CDR3 sequence: CASRAADSWHQPQHF.

The chain joins TRBV15 to TRBJ2-1; the D call from TCRdb, TRBD1, cannot be confirmed without DNA. The germline V gene encodes CDR1 LNHNV and CDR2 YYDKDF (reference sequence). There are 15 residues in the CDR3. The CDR3 region is CATSEMTGPYNEQFF.

V usage is TRBV6-4 and J usage is TRBJ2-6. The CDR3 contains 15 residues. In germline, CDR1 is MRHNA, CDR2 SNTAGT. CDR3: CASSDMSSGANVLTF.

The chain has TRBV29-1 and TRBJ2-3; TCRdb's D call of TRBD1 is untestable without DNA. Germline values: CDR1 SQVTM, CDR2 ANQGSEA. The CDR3 is 14 amino acids. The CDR3 sequence: CSVDGTGGADTQYF.

The chain's CDR3 is CASSLFLAGGADTQYF. This sequence joins TRBV27 and TRBJ2-3; as DNA is missing, the TRBD2 call by TCRdb cannot be tested. Germline CDR1 and CDR2: MNHEY and SMNVEV (reference sequence). There are 16 residues in the CDR3.

The chain uses TRBV7-9 and TRBJ1-5. The CDR3 runs to 17 residues. Germline lookup yields CDR1 SEHNR and CDR2 FQNEAQ (reference sequence). The CDR3 here is CASSPPLTQRFNQPQHF. Together with reference TRBV7-9 and TRBJ1-5, the CDR3 gives the full variable domain: DTGVSQNPRHKITKRGQNVTFRCDPISEHNRLYWYRQTLGQGPEFLTYFQNEAQLEKSRLLSDRFSAERPKGSFSTLEIQRTEQGDSAMYLCASSPPLTQRFNQPQHFGDGTRLSIL.

The chain is built from TRBV9 and TRBJ2-2. This CDR3 has 12 residues. From germline, CDR1 is SGDLS and CDR2 YYNGEE. CDR3 protein: CASSVVPGELFF.

This chain links TRBV15 with TRBJ2-5; TCRdb's assignment of TRBD1 cannot be checked, as there is no DNA. The CDR3 loop spans 17 amino acids. The germline CDR1 and CDR2 sequences are LNHNV and YYDKDF (reference sequence). The CDR3 is CATSRDFDRAVQETQYF. Full variable domain (rest looked up from reference TRBV15 and TRBJ2-5): DAMVIQNPRYQVTQFGKPVTLSCSQTLNHNVMYWYQQKSSQAPKLLFHYYDKDFNNEADTPDNFQSRRPNTSFCFLDIRSPGLGDTAMYLCATSRDFDRAVQETQYFGPGTRLLVL.

The chain recombines TRBV6-2 or TRBV6-3 with TRBJ1-6; the TCRdb D gene call, TRBD1, has no DNA to confirm it. Germline V lookup: CDR1 MNHEY, CDR2 SVGEGT. The CDR3 length is 14 residues. This CDR3 is CASSKGAYNSPLHF.

This chain uses TRBV7-9 with TRBJ2-1; TCRdb calls TRBD1, which cannot be checked without DNA. Germline CDR1 reads SEHNR; CDR2 reads FQNEAQ (reference sequence). CDR3 length: 13 amino acids. The CDR3 spells CASREAGGPEQFF.

V usage is TRBV6-2 or TRBV6-3 and J usage is TRBJ2-1; no DNA is available, so the TRBD1 call from TCRdb remains unchecked. CDR1 MNHEY and CDR2 SVGEGT come from the germline V gene. This CDR3 contains 15 residues. The chain's CDR3 is CASRPRGRVYNEQFF.

V usage is TRBV23-1 and J usage is TRBJ2-3; TCRdb reports TRBD2, a call that lacks DNA to check it against. TRBV23-1 is flagged as an ORF with uncertain function. CDR3 length: 17 amino acids. CDR3 amino acids: CASSQSLREVGTDTQYF.

CDR3 protein: CASSSKDRGEETQYF. The chain carries TRBV28 and TRBJ2-5; TCRdb lists TRBD1, though no DNA is available to test this call. Germline V gene lookup returns CDR1 MDHEN and CDR2 SYDVKM. This CDR3 is built from 15 residues.

This chain joins TRBV7-8 and TRBJ2-7; TCRdb designates TRBD1, a call that cannot be tested without DNA. Germline V gives CDR1 SGHVS, CDR2 FQNEAQ. The CDR3 consists of 17 residues. The CDR3 sequence: CASSIGQEGERSYEQYF.

This chain connects TRBV29-1 to TRBJ2-6; TCRdb's D call of TRBD1 is untestable without DNA. The germline V gene has CDR1 SQVTM and CDR2 ANQGSEA. The CDR3 spans 18 residues. The chain's CDR3 is CSVEDWDRGESGANVLTF.

This chain connects TRBV7-8 to TRBJ2-2; TCRdb picks TRBD1, but there is no DNA to check that call. Germline-derived CDR1 and CDR2 are SGHVS and FQNEAQ. This CDR3 is built from 16 residues. CDR3 residues: CASSSPTGVSTGELFF.

The chain employs TRBV20-1 and TRBJ1-2; the D call of TRBD1 rests on TCRdb alone, since no DNA is present to check it. Per germline, CDR1 DFQATT and CDR2 SNEGSKA (reference sequence). This CDR3 region has 13 residues. CDR3 sequence: CSAGTGPPYGYTF.

The chain combines TRBV28 with TRBJ2-4; no DNA is available, so the TRBD2 call from TCRdb remains unchecked. Germline V gene lookup returns CDR1 MDHEN and CDR2 SYDVKM. The length of the CDR3 is 13 residues. CDR3 loop: CASSIRGWNIQYF.

V and J are TRBV9 and TRBJ1-1; TCRdb's D call of TRBD1 is untestable without DNA. The V gene's germline CDR1 is SGDLS and CDR2 YYNGEE. This CDR3 is 15 amino acids long. The CDR3: CASSVYGGMNTEAFF.

V gene TRBV20-1 combines with J gene TRBJ2-1; TCRdb's D call, TRBD2, is unchecked because there is no DNA. The CDR3 has 15 residues. Germline CDR1 and CDR2: DFQATT and SNEGSKA (reference sequence). The CDR3 reads CSASEGLAVYNEQFF.

The rearrangement links TRBV29-1 to TRBJ2-1; TCRdb's D call, TRBD2, is unchecked because there is no DNA. CDR1 SQVTM and CDR2 ANQGSEA come from the germline V gene. The CDR3 sequence is 15 residues long. The CDR3 protein is CSVVGLAVPYNEQFF.

The genes are TRBV13 and TRBJ1-6; TCRdb names TRBD1, which stays unverified in the absence of DNA. Germline CDR1 PRHDT, CDR2 FYEKMQ (reference sequence). This CDR3 region has 15 residues. The CDR3 reads CASSSTTVYNSPLHF.